This TCR beta chain originates from a study of blood T cell repertoires in COVID-19. The overall study: COVID-19 samples collected from the United States, Italy and Spain covered acute and convalescent phases.

Clones were sequenced by immunoSEQ multiplex PCR, and TCRdb holds only the in-frame ones, with some missing. Of around 63,000 clones listed, roughly 90% were seen once; the top ten hold about 1.5%. V trimming: 3 bases; J trimming: 7 bases; junction bases outside the gene matches: 4. Looked up from germline, CDR1 is SNHLY and CDR2 is FYNNEI. CDR3 size: 14 residues. The rearrangement links TRBV2 to TRBJ1-5, with 9 bases lining up with TRBD1. This sequence originates from a woman of 80 years or more with acute or convalescent COVID-19. The sample taken for sequencing was peripheral blood. CDR3 bases: TGTGCCAGCAGTGATACAGGGGGCAGGCAGCCCCAGCATTTT. As protein: CASSDTGGRQPQHF. The full variable domain, in which reference TRBV2 and TRBJ1-5 provide the parts outside the CDR3, is EPEVTQTPSHQVTQMGQEVILRCVPISNHLYFYWYRQILGQKVEFLVSFYNNEISEKSEIFDDQFSVERPDGSNFTLKIRSTKLEDSAMYFCASSDTGGRQPQHFGDGTRLSIL.